Below are 26 T cell receptor beta chains sequenced from a single sample in a study of response to subunit inactivated influenza vaccine. TCRdb reprocessed the RT-PCR reads via MiXCR and lists one record per CDR3 protein. This sample has 500,000 to 600,000 distinct CDR3 sequences, with less than 15% found just once. The sequenced sample was PBMCs from blood, obtained about 13 days after vaccination. Receptor source: a man over 45 who received an inactivated influenza vaccine.

This clonotype appeared a few times. This chain uses TRBV5-5 with TRBJ2-7; 10 bases are shared with TRBD1. CDR1 and CDR2 (germline): SGHKS, YYEKEE (reference sequence). V dropped 2 bases and J dropped 6; count of bases not matched to a gene: 11. This CDR3 region has 16 residues. The CDR3 spells CASSLGTGAPRGEQYF. The CDR3 DNA reads TGTGCCAGCAGCTTAGGGACAGGGGCCCCCCGGGGCGAGCAGTACTTC.

The rearrangement links TRBV14 to TRBJ2-1; possible D gene TRBD2, 5 bases. The V end was cut by 3 bases, the J end by 2 bases, with 11 bases between. The CDR3 consists of 15 residues. Germline CDR1 and CDR2: SGHDN and FVKESK. CDR3 in amino acids: CASSQWRYTYNEQFF. Written as DNA, the CDR3 is TGTGCCAGCAGCCAGTGGAGGTATACCTACAATGAGCAGTTCTTC.

This clonotype has a count of ten or more. The chain combines TRBV3-1 with TRBJ2-7, with 7 bases matching TRBD2. The trim removed 8 bases at V and 3 bases at J, leaving 7 bases unmatched. The length of the CDR3 is 13 residues. The germline CDR1 and CDR2 sequences are LGHDT and YNNKEL (reference sequence). CDR3 coding DNA: TGTGCCAGCTCGAGACTAGCTAGCTACGAGCAGTACTTC. It encodes CASSRLASYEQYF.

The J gene is TRBJ2-2, the V gene TRBV7-9; a weak D match, TRBD2 (5 bases). Germline V gene lookup returns CDR1 SEHNR and CDR2 FQNEAQ (reference sequence). The CDR3 is 15 residues long. V lost 5 bases and J 4 bases, leaving 14 bases between the germline ends. The CDR3 protein is CASSPPLASTGELFF. The CDR3 coding sequence is TGTGCCAGCAGCCCCCCGCTAGCAAGCACCGGGGAGCTGTTTTTT.

The V call is TRBV12-3 or TRBV12-4, the J call TRBJ1-5; 9 nucleotides line up with TRBD1. Losses at the gene ends were 5 bases for V and 0 bases for J; bases not matched to a gene: 5. CDR3 length: 16 amino acids. The CDR3 DNA reads TGTGCCAGCAGTACCGGGACAGGGATTAGCAATCAGCCCCAGCATTTT. This encodes CASSTGTGISNQPQHF.

Only a few counts were recorded for this clonotype. The chain is built from TRBV5-1 and TRBJ1-6, with D perhaps TRBD1 (5 bases). The CDR3 totals 14 residues. Trimming shortened V by 0 bases and J by 7 bases, and 8 bases separated the two germline ends. Germline V lookup: CDR1 SGHRS, CDR2 YFSETQ. Here the CDR3 DNA reads TGCGCCAGCAGCTTGGCGGGGGGGAATTCACCCCTCCACTTT. Protein product: CASSLAGGNSPLHF.

This clonotype was seen more than once but under ten times. CDR3 loop: CATSPGGTQYNEKLFF. The CDR3 DNA is TGTGCCACCAGCCCTGGGGGGACGCAATATAATGAAAAACTGTTTTTT. The chain employs TRBV15 and TRBJ1-4; D possibly corresponds to TRBD1 (5 bases). CDR3 size: 16 residues. The V and J ends lost 5 bases and 4 bases respectively, with 17 bases between them. The V gene's germline CDR1 is LNHNV and CDR2 YYDKDF (reference sequence). The complete variable domain, with remaining parts taken from reference TRBV15 and TRBJ1-4, reads DAMVIQNPRYQVTQFGKPVTLSCSQTLNHNVMYWYQQKSSQAPKLLFHYYDKDFNNEADTPDNFQSRRPNTSFCFLDIRSPGLGDTAMYLCATSPGGTQYNEKLFFGSGTQLSVL.

In its sample, this clonotype was seen many times. V gene TRBV11-2 combines with J gene TRBJ2-7; 9 bases agree with TRBD1. The junction had 22 bases not matched to a gene; V was cut back by 4 bases and J by 3 bases. The CDR3 extends over 20 amino acids. Germline V gene data show CDR1 as SGHAT and CDR2 as FQNNGV. CDR3 sequence: CASSSQHRGRWARIGYEQYF. The CDR3 DNA is TGTGCCAGCAGCTCCCAACACAGGGGGCGGTGGGCTAGAATTGGCTACGAGCAGTACTTC.

A few counts support this clonotype. The rearrangement links TRBV5-1 to TRBJ2-4; possibly TRBD2 for D (5 bases). The CDR3 extends over 16 amino acids. V was clipped by 4 bases and J by 5 bases, with 19 bases between them. Germline-derived CDR1 and CDR2 are SGHRS and YFSETQ. CDR3 region: CASSPTPIGVENIQYF. DNA of the CDR3: TGCGCCAGCAGCCCAACCCCCATCGGGGTAGAAAACATTCAGTACTTC.

The sample holds a few counts of this clonotype. The V and J genes are TRBV20-1 and TRBJ1-1, with D perhaps matching TRBD1 (6 bases). Trimming removed 5 bases at V and 0 bases at J, with 16 bases between. The germline V gene encodes CDR1 DFQATT and CDR2 SNEGSKA (reference sequence). The CDR3 loop spans 15 amino acids. CDR3 coding DNA: TGCAGTGCTTACGGGGGGACACCCATGAACACTGAAGCTTTCTTT. It translates to CSAYGGTPMNTEAFF.

Many counts were recorded for this clonotype. The V and J genes are TRBV2 and TRBJ1-6; 10 bases line up with TRBD1. Germline CDR1 SNHLY, CDR2 FYNNEI. This CDR3 has 15 amino acids. With 2 bases clipped from V and 7 bases from J, the junction kept 2 bases outside the gene matches. The CDR3 reads CASSERQGANSPLHF. CDR3 nucleotides: TGTGCCAGCAGTGAAAGACAGGGGGCGAATTCACCCCTCCACTTT. Full variable domain (rest looked up from reference TRBV2 and TRBJ1-6): EPEVTQTPSHQVTQMGQEVILRCVPISNHLYFYWYRQILGQKVEFLVSFYNNEISEKSEIFDDQFSVERPDGSNFTLKIRSTKLEDSAMYFCASSERQGANSPLHFGNGTRLTVT.

This clonotype was seen only a few times. J is TRBJ2-2 and V is TRBV28, with TRBD1 matching over 11 bases. The J segment lost 6 bases and the V segment lost 2 bases, leaving 5 bases of the junction unmatched. CDR1 and CDR2 from the germline V gene are MDHEN and SYDVKM. This CDR3 contains 16 residues. DNA for the CDR3: TGTGCCAGCAGTTTAGATCGGACAGGGGGCCCCGGGGAGCTGTTTTTT. It specifies CASSLDRTGGPGELFF.

This clonotype appeared a few times. Here the CDR3 reads CSATVQGIDEQYF. The CDR3 DNA is TGCAGCGCCACAGTACAGGGGATAGACGAGCAGTACTTC. This chain joins TRBV29-1 and TRBJ2-7; 7 bases are a match to TRBD1. The CDR3 runs to 13 residues. The J segment lost 5 bases and the V segment lost 7 bases, leaving 11 bases of the junction unmatched. In germline, CDR1 is SQVTM, CDR2 ANQGSEA.

The gene calls are TRBV7-6 and TRBJ2-5; D is undetermined. The CDR3 covers 11 residues. V was clipped by 6 bases and J by 5 bases, with 7 bases between them. In germline, CDR1 is SGHVS, CDR2 FNYEAQ. CDR3 protein: CASRDGETQYF. The CDR3 nucleotides are TGTGCCAGCAGGGACGGGGAGACCCAGTACTTC. Filled out from reference TRBV7-6 and TRBJ2-5, the complete variable domain reads GAGVSQSPRYKVTKRGQDVALRCDPISGHVSLYWYRQALGQGPEFLTYFNYEAQQDKSGLPNDRFSAERPEGSISTLTIQRTEQRDSAMYRCASRDGETQYFGPGTRLLVL.

This clonotype has only a few counts. The CDR3 nucleotides are TGTGCCAGCAGCTTAGGGGCCGGCAGGGGTGGCCAGCCCCAGCATTTT. Protein: CASSLGAGRGGQPQHF. V and J are TRBV7-9 and TRBJ1-5; D possibly corresponds to TRBD1 (6 bases). Germline CDR1 and CDR2: SEHNR and FQNEAQ (reference sequence). This CDR3 is built from 16 residues. Trimming took off 1 base at V and 7 bases at J, with 17 bases between the two ends.

The V call is TRBV2, the J call TRBJ1-2; D is perhaps TRBD1 (6 bases). V was shortened by 2 bases and J by 10 bases, with 14 bases between the two germline ends. Germline V CDR1 and CDR2: SNHLY, FYNNEI. This CDR3 region has 13 residues. The CDR3 protein is CASSESGHLIYTF. The CDR3 DNA sequence: TGTGCCAGCAGTGAATCGGGACACCTAATCTACACCTTC.

This clonotype has only a few counts. The genes are TRBV5-1 and TRBJ2-7, with 8 bases lining up with TRBD1. CDR3 length equals 14 residues. J lost 5 bases, V lost 3 bases, and 7 bases had no gene match. Germline lookup yields CDR1 SGHRS and CDR2 YFSETQ. CDR3 in DNA: TGCGCCAGCAGCTCAACAGGGGGGATCGACGAGCAGTACTTC. Amino acids: CASSSTGGIDEQYF.

The J gene is TRBJ2-7, the V gene TRBV20-1; TRBD1 matches at 7 bases. Germline V gene data show CDR1 as DFQATT and CDR2 as SNEGSKA (reference sequence). The junction had 7 bases not matched to a gene; V was cut back by 3 bases and J by 2 bases. The CDR3 consists of 14 residues. CDR3 bases: TGCAGTGCTAGTGCCCCTGGGACAGCCTACGAGCAGTACTTC. Its protein is CSASAPGTAYEQYF.

The gene calls are TRBV7-9 and TRBJ2-2; 7 nucleotides match TRBD2. The J segment lost 4 bases and the V segment lost 5 bases, leaving 10 bases of the junction unmatched. This CDR3 has 16 amino acids. CDR1 is SEHNR, CDR2 FQNEAQ, per germline (reference sequence). CDR3 loop: CASSPFREEGTGELFF. DNA for the CDR3: TGTGCCAGCAGCCCATTCCGGGAGGAGGGCACCGGGGAGCTGTTTTTT. The whole variable domain, filled in from reference TRBV7-9 and TRBJ2-2, reads DTGVSQNPRHKITKRGQNVTFRCDPISEHNRLYWYRQTLGQGPEFLTYFQNEAQLEKSRLLSDRFSAERPKGSFSTLEIQRTEQGDSAMYLCASSPFREEGTGELFFGEGSRLTVL.

This clonotype has just a few counts. V usage is TRBV7-8 and J usage is TRBJ1-3, with TRBD1 matching over 7 bases. J was trimmed by 0 bases and V by 4 bases; bases with no gene match: 6. CDR3 length equals 16 residues. Germline CDR1 is SGHVS and CDR2 is FQNEAQ. The DNA for the CDR3 is TGTGCCAGCAGCTCAAAGGACAGGTTCTCTGGAAACACCATATATTTT. This codes for CASSSKDRFSGNTIYF.

The chain combines TRBV29-1 with TRBJ2-2, with D tentatively TRBD1 (6 bases). CDR3 length: 18 amino acids. Trimming took off 2 bases at V and 1 base at J, with 20 bases between the two ends. Germline V gives CDR1 SQVTM, CDR2 ANQGSEA. The CDR3 sequence is CSVESSGGDRMNTGELFF. The CDR3, as DNA: TGCAGCGTTGAATCTTCGGGCGGCGACAGGATGAACACCGGGGAGCTGTTTTTT.

This clonotype was counted a few times. This chain links TRBV3-1 with TRBJ2-5, with no clear D. CDR3 length: 16 residues. Germline V gene lookup returns CDR1 LGHDT and CDR2 YNNKEL (reference sequence). Between the trimmed V and J ends, which lost 1 base and 4 bases, there was a span of 16 bases. The CDR3 is CASSQASSRLGETQYF. CDR3 coding DNA: TGTGCCAGCAGCCAAGCGTCTTCGCGGCTTGGAGAGACCCAGTACTTC.

This clonotype has more than one count but fewer than ten. CDR3 sequence reads: CSASTGKGGNQPQHF. In DNA form, the CDR3 reads TGCAGCGCCTCGACAGGCAAAGGCGGCAATCAGCCCCAGCATTTT. The V gene is TRBV29-1, the J gene TRBJ1-5; possibly TRBD1 for D (6 bases). V lost 7 bases and J 2 bases, leaving 18 bases between the germline ends. There are 15 residues in the CDR3. The germline gives CDR1 SQVTM, CDR2 ANQGSEA. The variable domain in full, with the rest retrieved from reference TRBV29-1 and TRBJ1-5, is SAVISQKPSRDICQRGTSLTIQCQVDSQVTMMFWYRQQPGQSLTLIATANQGSEATYESGFVIDKFPISRPNLTFSTLTVSNMSPEDSSIYLCSASTGKGGNQPQHFGDGTRLSIL.

This clonotype was seen repeatedly, ten times or more. The genes are TRBV12-3 or TRBV12-4 and TRBJ1-5, with TRBD1 matching over 9 bases. The length of the CDR3 is 14 residues. Germline trimming cut 6 bases from V and 2 bases from J; bases unmatched to any gene: 2. The CDR3 here is CASSRQGGNQPQHF. The CDR3 DNA is TGTGCCAGCAGCAGACAGGGGGGCAATCAGCCCCAGCATTTT.

In this sample, this clonotype turned up a few times. The chain has TRBV6-2 or TRBV6-3 and TRBJ1-1; 8 bases align to TRBD1. The junction had 0 bases not matched to a gene; V was cut back by 2 bases and J by 1 base. The CDR3 extends over 14 amino acids. Looked up from germline, CDR1 is MNHEY and CDR2 is SVGEGT. This chain's CDR3 is CASSYDRGNTEAFF. The CDR3 region has the DNA TGTGCCAGCAGTTACGACAGGGGGAACACTGAAGCTTTCTTT.

This clonotype was found a few times. This chain joins TRBV6-4 and TRBJ1-5; D not resolved. Germline CDR1 reads MRHNA; CDR2 reads SNTAGT. This CDR3 is 13 amino acids long. Trimming took off 3 bases at V and 1 base at J, with 4 bases between the two ends. CDR3 nucleotide sequence: TGTGCCAGCAGTGATGGAAGCAATCAGCCCCAGCATTTT. It is translated as CASSDGSNQPQHF.